This T cell receptor beta chain originates from a study of CD8 T cells in ankylosing spondylitis. General study results and limits: Disease-linked clones were reportedly significantly enriched in matched ankylosing spondylitis synovial fluid. Previously reported in reactive arthritis synovial fluid and blood were some of the motif variants. One TCR beta motif, made up of seven to nine highly homologous variants, appeared characteristic of ankylosing spondylitis blood. Peripheral blood held disease-linked clones only at relatively low frequency, and these were CD8+.

This clonotype has only a few counts. Antigen specificity is unknown. CDR1 and CDR2 (germline): SGDLS, YYNGEE. V was trimmed by 3 bases and J by 3 bases, leaving 9 bases between them. The CDR3 is made up of 13 amino acids. With molecular barcodes, quantitative 5'-RACE was used to make the TCR beta libraries. TCRdb re-called the 5' RACE reads through MiXCR, storing one row per CDR3 protein. The sample shows about 460,000 distinct CDR3 sequences, over 4% of them seen only once. Sample: blood, either unsorted or a sorted T cell fraction (not recorded which). This clonotype was sampled from a male donor with ankylosing spondylitis. This rearrangement joins TRBV9 to TRBJ1-1; no firm D call. CDR3 loop: CASSARPHTEAFF. CDR3 bases: TGTGCCAGCAGCGCGCGTCCGCACACTGAAGCTTTCTTT.